These T cell receptor beta chains were read from a single sample in a study of Ad26.COV2.S vaccination and SARS-CoV-2 variants. Repertoires were generated with immunoSEQ multiplex PCR, while TCRdb's copy carries only in-frame clones and drops some. The repertoire consists of approximately 400,000 clones, with around 82% occurring once and the leading ten covering 7% to 9.5%. Material: peripheral blood, obtained in a trial of Ad26.COV2.S vaccine versus placebo. The receptors derive from a person aged 18-60 years who received the Ad26.COV2.S COVID-19 vaccine or a placebo. Both conserved end residues are part of each CDR3. A D gene is named only where the DNA matches it firmly.

j_call: TRBJ1-2
d_call: TRBD1
v_call: TRBV15
cdr3_aa: CATTLDRASSYGYTF

j_call: TRBJ1-2
d_call: -
v_call: TRBV6-1
cdr3_aa: CASSEDRETNYGYTF

j_call: TRBJ2-7
d_call: TRBD1
v_call: TRBV6-5
cdr3_aa: CASGLDRVFYEQYF

j_call: TRBJ2-1
d_call: -
v_call: TRBV6-4
cdr3_aa: CASSAGSYNEQFF

j_call: TRBJ2-6
d_call: -
v_call: TRBV6-4
cdr3_aa: CASSDSADSGANVLTF

j_call: TRBJ2-5
d_call: -
v_call: TRBV6-6
cdr3_aa: CASSYSEQTQYF

j_call: TRBJ1-1
d_call: -
v_call: TRBV5-6
cdr3_aa: CASSLFRGDTEAFF

j_call: TRBJ2-3
d_call: TRBD1
v_call: TRBV5-6
cdr3_aa: CASSLIPGQGKSDTQYF

j_call: TRBJ2-1
d_call: -
v_call: TRBV2
cdr3_aa: CASSDWGEQFF

j_call: TRBJ1-5
d_call: TRBD1
v_call: TRBV18
cdr3_aa: CASSPPGDRGHQPQHF

j_call: TRBJ2-1
d_call: TRBD1
v_call: TRBV7-9
cdr3_aa: CASSLTGGAGEQFF

j_call: TRBJ2-5
d_call: -
v_call: TRBV4-2
cdr3_aa: CASSQEGSFGGQETQYF

j_call: TRBJ1-2
d_call: -
v_call: TRBV4-3
cdr3_aa: CASSQDLTIRGYTF

j_call: TRBJ1-5
d_call: -
v_call: TRBV24-1
cdr3_aa: CATSDRDQPQHF

j_call: TRBJ1-1
d_call: -
v_call: TRBV7-8
cdr3_aa: CASSHDRGPGTEAFF

j_call: TRBJ2-7
d_call: -
v_call: TRBV13
cdr3_aa: CASSLDTSYEQYF

j_call: TRBJ2-5
d_call: -
v_call: TRBV27
cdr3_aa: CASSLIWGETQYF

j_call: TRBJ1-2
d_call: -
v_call: TRBV4-3
cdr3_aa: CASSQDTGRAAYGYTF

j_call: TRBJ2-3
d_call: -
v_call: TRBV27
cdr3_aa: CASSLADTQYF

j_call: TRBJ1-3
d_call: -
v_call: TRBV11-3
cdr3_aa: CASSARGFAGNTIYF

j_call: TRBJ2-4
d_call: -
v_call: TRBV10-3
cdr3_aa: CATQGSGIQYF

j_call: TRBJ2-7
d_call: -
v_call: TRBV11-3
cdr3_aa: CASSLGSLAGSEQYF

j_call: TRBJ2-7
d_call: TRBD1
v_call: TRBV5-1
cdr3_aa: CASSGGQSRSYEQYF

j_call: TRBJ1-5
d_call: -
v_call: TRBV7-2
cdr3_aa: CASSPDRSNQPQHF

j_call: TRBJ2-3
d_call: -
v_call: TRBV4-1
cdr3_aa: CASSQVDLFSTDTQYF

j_call: TRBJ2-7
d_call: -
v_call: TRBV2
cdr3_aa: CASSSEGVSYEQYF

j_call: TRBJ1-2
d_call: -
v_call: TRBV18
cdr3_aa: CASSPSRENYGYTF

j_call: TRBJ1-2
d_call: -
v_call: TRBV27
cdr3_aa: CASSLRLAQTGFNYGYTF

j_call: TRBJ2-5
d_call: TRBD2
v_call: TRBV7-6
cdr3_aa: CASSLTGSGYQETQYF

j_call: TRBJ2-4
d_call: -
v_call: TRBV2
cdr3_aa: CASRRENIQYF

j_call: TRBJ1-5
d_call: -
v_call: TRBV27
cdr3_aa: CASSFRARTNQPQHF

j_call: TRBJ1-2
d_call: TRBD1
v_call: TRBV10-1
cdr3_aa: CASRPLTGGIGSPHYGYTF

j_call: TRBJ1-5
d_call: -
v_call: TRBV30
cdr3_aa: CAWNRFDQPQHF

j_call: TRBJ1-4
d_call: -
v_call: TRBV2
cdr3_aa: CASSDLGGPKLFF

j_call: TRBJ1-6
d_call: -
v_call: TRBV7-9
cdr3_aa: CASKATSSYNSPLHF

j_call: TRBJ2-1
d_call: TRBD1
v_call: TRBV7-2
cdr3_aa: CASSGRYRGNEQFF

j_call: TRBJ2-2
d_call: -
v_call: TRBV11-2
cdr3_aa: CASSLPQRVGELFF